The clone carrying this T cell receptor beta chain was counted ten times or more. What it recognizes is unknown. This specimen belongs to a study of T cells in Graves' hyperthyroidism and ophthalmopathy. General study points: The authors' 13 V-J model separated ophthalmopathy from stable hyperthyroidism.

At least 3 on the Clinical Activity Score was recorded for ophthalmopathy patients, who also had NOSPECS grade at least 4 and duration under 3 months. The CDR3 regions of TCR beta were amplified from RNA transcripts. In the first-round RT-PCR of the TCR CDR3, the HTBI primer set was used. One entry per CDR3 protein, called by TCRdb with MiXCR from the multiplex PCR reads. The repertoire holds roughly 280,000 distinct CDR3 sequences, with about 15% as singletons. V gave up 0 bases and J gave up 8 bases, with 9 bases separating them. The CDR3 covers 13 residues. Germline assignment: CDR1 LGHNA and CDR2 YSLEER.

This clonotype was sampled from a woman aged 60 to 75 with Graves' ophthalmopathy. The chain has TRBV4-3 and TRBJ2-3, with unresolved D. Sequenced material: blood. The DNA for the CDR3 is TGCGCCAGCAGCCAAGATAGGGCGCTTACGCAGTATTTT. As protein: CASSQDRALTQYF.